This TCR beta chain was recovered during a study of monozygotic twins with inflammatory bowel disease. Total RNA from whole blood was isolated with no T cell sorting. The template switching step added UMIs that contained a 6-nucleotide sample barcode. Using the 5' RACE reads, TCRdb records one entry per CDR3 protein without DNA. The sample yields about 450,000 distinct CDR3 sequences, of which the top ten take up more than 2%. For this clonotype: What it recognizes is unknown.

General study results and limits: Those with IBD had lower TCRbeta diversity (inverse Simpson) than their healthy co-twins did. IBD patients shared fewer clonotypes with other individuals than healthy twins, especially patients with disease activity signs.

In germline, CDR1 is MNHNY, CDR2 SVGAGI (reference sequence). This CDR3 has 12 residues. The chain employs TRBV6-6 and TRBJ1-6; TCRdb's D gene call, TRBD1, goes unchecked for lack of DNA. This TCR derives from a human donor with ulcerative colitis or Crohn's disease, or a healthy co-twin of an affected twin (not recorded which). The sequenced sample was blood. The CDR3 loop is CASSQGQTPLHF.